Listed here are 31 T cell receptor beta chains from one sample, sequenced in a study of patients and donors after allogeneic stem cell transplantation. From the RT-PCR reads, TCRdb called clonotypes with MiXCR, one entry per CDR3 protein. Of about 230,000 distinct CDR3 sequences in the sample, roughly 15% are singletons; the top ten hold around 10%. The sample was blood, either unsorted or a sorted T cell fraction (not recorded which). The source is a human donor who was either an allogeneic HSCT recipient or a stem cell or donor lymphocyte infusion donor (not recorded which). It is not recorded whose cells these are; they may come from a transplant donor.

The DNA for the CDR3 is TGTGCCAGCAGCCCTACCCGGGACGGGTGGGGCGGGGAGCTGTTTTTT. Its translation is CASSPTRDGWGGELFF. This chain connects TRBV3-1 to TRBJ2-2; D is tentatively TRBD1 or TRBD2 (5 bases each). The CDR3 runs to 16 residues. The V gene's germline CDR1 is LGHDT and CDR2 YNNKEL (reference sequence). V was clipped by 4 bases and J by 7 bases, with 19 bases between them.

In this sample, this clonotype turned up a few times. The rearrangement uses TRBV4-1 and TRBJ1-1; the match to TRBD1 covers 8 bases. The germline gives CDR1 MGHRA, CDR2 YSYEKL. This CDR3 has 16 residues. V shed 0 bases, J shed 7 bases, and the junction held 10 bases outside the gene matches. The CDR3 spells CASSQDAGGWISEAFF. The CDR3 bases are TGCGCCAGCAGCCAAGATGCAGGGGGCTGGATTAGTGAAGCTTTCTTT.

CDR3 bases: TGCAGTGCCAGCCGGGGGACAGCAGGAGCTTTCTTT. It is translated as CSASRGTAGAFF. The rearrangement links TRBV20-1 to TRBJ1-1, with TRBD1 matching 7 bases. The J segment lost 10 bases and the V segment lost 6 bases, leaving 11 bases of the junction unmatched. The CDR3 is 12 residues long. The germline CDR1 and CDR2 sequences are DFQATT and SNEGSKA (reference sequence).

The chain links TRBV7-3 to TRBJ2-1; 7 bases line up with TRBD2. Germline lookup yields CDR1 SGHTA and CDR2 FQGTGA. Unmatched junction bases numbered 4, after V lost 5 bases and J lost 3 bases. The CDR3 runs to 14 residues. CDR3 sequence: CASSTGDYYNEQFF. CDR3 in DNA: TGTGCCAGCAGCACTGGGGACTACTACAATGAGCAGTTCTTC.

This clonotype has more than one count but fewer than ten. The rearrangement uses TRBV4-3 and TRBJ2-3, with D possibly being TRBD2 (6 bases). CDR1 LGHNA and CDR2 YSLEER come from the germline V gene. V shed 1 base and J shed 7 bases, with 9 bases lying between them. The CDR3 runs to 13 residues. DNA for the CDR3: TGCGCCAGCAGCCAAGTCCGGGGGAATACGCAGTATTTT. Its translation: CASSQVRGNTQYF.

Ten or more counts support this clonotype. CDR3 in DNA: TGTGCCAGCAGTTTACCTCTAGCAGGGAACTTTTTGAACACCGGGGAGCTGTTTTTT. The encoded protein is CASSLPLAGNFLNTGELFF. This chain links TRBV12-3 or TRBV12-4 with TRBJ2-2; D could derive from TRBD1 or TRBD2 (5 bases each). This CDR3 has 19 amino acids. Trimming left V 2 bases short and J 1 base short, with 20 bases between.

V usage is TRBV11-2 and J usage is TRBJ2-7; the D gene is possibly TRBD2 (6 bases). V dropped 5 bases and J dropped 1 base, with 21 bases sitting between them. The CDR3 has 17 amino acids. Looked up from germline, CDR1 is SGHAT and CDR2 is FQNNGV. DNA of the CDR3: TGTGCCAGCAGCATGATTGTACCGGGACTGGCTTCCTACGAGCAGTACTTC. It translates to CASSMIVPGLASYEQYF.

This chain links TRBV12-3 or TRBV12-4 with TRBJ1-1; tentative D call: TRBD1 (6 bases). The CDR3 loop spans 15 amino acids. V gave up 4 bases and J gave up 4 bases, with 16 bases separating them. DNA of the CDR3: TGTGCCAGCAGTTGGGTAGGGGGGAAGGGCACTGAAGCTTTCTTT. This translates into CASSWVGGKGTEAFF.

The chain links TRBV6-2 or TRBV6-3 to TRBJ2-5; D could derive from TRBD1 or TRBD2 (5 bases each). This CDR3 spans 13 amino acids. Germline CDR1 and CDR2: MNHEY and SVGEGT. Trimming cost V 8 bases and J 5 bases, with 15 bases left between them. The CDR3 here is CASSQGPGETQYF. In nucleotides, the CDR3 is TGTGCCAGCTCCCAGGGTCCGGGGGAGACCCAGTACTTC.

The V gene is TRBV13, the J gene TRBJ1-1, with D tentatively TRBD1 (5 bases). The germline V and J ends were trimmed by 1 base and 1 base, with 13 bases remaining between them. Looked up from germline, CDR1 is PRHDT and CDR2 is FYEKMQ (reference sequence). The length of the CDR3 is 16 residues. The CDR3 region has the DNA TGTGCCAGCAGCTTAGCCGGGGGGGTGGCGAACACTGAAGCTTTCTTT. It is translated as CASSLAGGVANTEAFF.

V is TRBV7-3 and J is TRBJ1-2; D is unclear. Trimming removed 0 bases at V and 5 bases at J, with 7 bases between. The CDR3 length is 13 residues. Germline V gene lookup returns CDR1 SGHTA and CDR2 FQGTGA. CDR3 DNA: TGTGCCAGCAGCTTAACAGCAAGATATGGCTACACCTTC. This sequence encodes CASSLTARYGYTF.

This clonotype has more than one count but fewer than ten. The chain joins TRBV5-1 to TRBJ2-6, with TRBD1 matching 7 bases. The germline V gene has CDR1 SGHRS and CDR2 YFSETQ. The V segment lost 2 bases and the J segment 4 bases; nucleotides outside the gene matches: 6. This CDR3 has 16 residues. The CDR3 loop is CASSLGGARGANVLTF. CDR3 coding DNA: TGCGCCAGCAGCTTAGGGGGCGCGAGGGGGGCCAACGTCCTGACTTTC. Filled out from reference TRBV5-1 and TRBJ2-6, the complete variable domain reads KAGVTQTPRYLIKTRGQQVTLSCSPISGHRSVSWYQQTPGQGLQFLFEYFSETQRNKGNFPGRFSGRQFSNSRSEMNVSTLELGDSALYLCASSLGGARGANVLTFGAGSRLTVL.

This clonotype was seen more than once but under ten times. The V and J genes are TRBV29-1 and TRBJ2-3; D is unresolved. The CDR3 totals 14 residues. Trimming took 4 bases from V and 4 from J, leaving 15 bases between them. Germline lookup yields CDR1 SQVTM and CDR2 ANQGSEA. The CDR3 DNA reads as TGCAGCGTTGCTCCGGGCCCAAGCCCAGATACGCAGTATTTT. Encoded protein: CSVAPGPSPDTQYF.

The rearrangement joins TRBV6-2 or TRBV6-3 to TRBJ1-6; D gene unclear. Germline values: CDR1 MNHEY, CDR2 SVGEGT. The CDR3 is 14 residues long. V shed 2 bases and J shed 3 bases, with 5 bases lying between them. CDR3 in DNA: TGTGCCAGCAGTTACGATGGCTATAATTCACCCCTCCACTTT. As protein: CASSYDGYNSPLHF.

This clonotype has more than one count but fewer than ten. The rearrangement uses TRBV7-3 and TRBJ2-2; D not resolved. V lost 4 bases to trimming and J lost 7 bases, with 7 bases between them. The length of the CDR3 is 12 residues. Germline CDR1 SGHTA, CDR2 FQGTGA. CDR3 region: CASSSGGGELFF. The CDR3, as DNA: TGTGCCAGCAGCTCCGGTGGCGGGGAGCTGTTTTTT.

The rearrangement links TRBV11-3 to TRBJ2-2; D gene ambiguous. CDR3 size: 13 residues. V was pared by 5 bases and J by 5 bases, with 9 bases between. Germline CDR1 reads SGHNT; CDR2 reads YENEEA. CDR3 protein: CASSRKGTGELFF. CDR3 coding DNA: TGTGCCAGCAGCAGGAAGGGTACCGGGGAGCTGTTTTTT.

This clonotype showed up just a few times. Relative to the germline gene, one junction end is altered; a read error may explain this. The rearrangement links TRBV20-1 to TRBJ1-1; D may be TRBD1 (6 bases). The germline CDR1 and CDR2 sequences are DFQATT and SNEGSKA (reference sequence). The CDR3 loop spans 15 amino acids. CDR3 DNA: TGCAGTGCTAGAGATTTGGGGGGCCCAGACACTGAAGCTTGTTTT. Translating gives CSARDLGGPDTEACF.

This clonotype was observed a few times. The rearrangement uses TRBV5-1 and TRBJ1-1; 9 nucleotides align to TRBD1. Germline CDR1 reads SGHRS; CDR2 reads YFSETQ. The CDR3 spans 17 residues. The J segment lost 0 bases and the V segment lost 2 bases, leaving 8 bases of the junction unmatched. CDR3 bases: TGCGCCAGCAGCTTCCGAGGACAGGGGACCATGAACACTGAAGCTTTCTTT. Translation: CASSFRGQGTMNTEAFF.

In its sample, this clonotype was seen many times. J is TRBJ2-3 and V is TRBV3-1; TRBD1 or TRBD2 may be the D gene (5 bases each). The V end was cut by 3 bases, the J end by 8 bases, with 12 bases between. CDR1 and CDR2 (germline): LGHDT, YNNKEL (reference sequence). The CDR3 is 13 residues long. In nucleotides, the CDR3 is TGTGCCAGCAGCCAGAGCCCCGGGACTACGCAGTATTTT. This sequence encodes CASSQSPGTTQYF.

The chain carries TRBV5-1 and TRBJ2-3, with D maybe TRBD2 (6 bases). CDR3 length: 14 amino acids. Per the germline V gene, CDR1 is SGHRS and CDR2 is YFSETQ. The germline V and J ends were trimmed by 5 bases and 2 bases, with 12 bases remaining between them. CDR3 nucleotides: TGCGCCAGCAGAGGAGGGTGGGCCACAGATACGCAGTATTTT. It specifies CASRGGWATDTQYF.

The rearrangement joins TRBV30 to TRBJ1-2, with 7 nucleotides matching TRBD1. There are 14 residues in the CDR3. Germline lookup yields CDR1 GTSNPN and CDR2 SVGIG (reference sequence). V was clipped by 0 bases and J by 7 bases; unmatched bases: 8. The CDR3 here is CAWSVDRQGSGYTF. The CDR3 DNA reads as TGTGCCTGGAGTGTAGATCGACAGGGTTCTGGCTACACCTTC.

This clonotype was observed a handful of times. This rearrangement joins TRBV7-9 to TRBJ2-7, with a weak D call TRBD2 (6 bases). CDR1 and CDR2 (germline): SEHNR, FQNEAQ (reference sequence). Trimming stripped 6 bases from V and 12 bases from J, with 21 bases between. CDR3 length: 13 residues. The CDR3 spells CASRQSLGGFVYF. The CDR3, as DNA: TGTGCCAGCAGACAGAGTCTGGGGGGATTTGTGTACTTC.

The chain employs TRBV20-1 and TRBJ1-3, with D possibly matching TRBD1 (6 bases). CDR1 is DFQATT, CDR2 SNEGSKA, per germline (reference sequence). The V and J ends lost 6 bases and 4 bases respectively, with 19 bases between them. CDR3 length equals 15 residues. The CDR3 here is CSATDLTGYGNTIYF. In DNA, the CDR3 is TGCAGTGCCACAGACCTCACAGGGTACGGAAACACCATATATTTT.

The CDR3, as DNA: TGTGCCAGCAGCTATGAGGGAGTTCGGACCGGGGAGCTGTTTTTT. This sequence encodes CASSYEGVRTGELFF. J is TRBJ2-2 and V is TRBV7-3; D is possibly TRBD2 (5 bases). The CDR3 covers 15 residues. V was cut by 4 bases and J by 5 bases, with 14 bases left in between. The germline V gene encodes CDR1 SGHTA and CDR2 FQGTGA.

This clonotype was counted many times. This sequence joins TRBV5-1 and TRBJ2-4; D gene ambiguous. There are 14 residues in the CDR3. V was shortened by 0 bases and J by 5 bases, with 9 bases between the two germline ends. CDR1 and CDR2 (germline): SGHRS, YFSETQ. CDR3 region: CASSLDGSENIQYF. The CDR3 bases are TGCGCCAGCAGCTTGGATGGGTCCGAAAACATTCAGTACTTC.

CDR3 nucleotide sequence: TGCGCCAGCAGCCAAGATTGGGTGAGCTCTGGGGCCAACGTCCTGACTTTC. Translated, it gives CASSQDWVSSGANVLTF. The chain combines TRBV4-3 with TRBJ2-6; D remains ambiguous. Between the trimmed V and J ends, which lost 0 bases and 0 bases, there was a span of 9 bases. CDR1 is LGHNA and CDR2 is YSLEER in the germline V gene. The CDR3 consists of 17 residues.

The V gene is TRBV7-2, the J gene TRBJ2-7, with 11 bases fitting TRBD1. Germline V CDR1 and CDR2: SGHTA, FQGNSA. With 4 bases clipped from V and 3 bases from J, the junction kept 5 bases outside the gene matches. This CDR3 spans 15 amino acids. CDR3 bases: TGTGCCAGCAGCTCCACGGGACAGGGGGTCTACGAGCAGTACTTC. Translating it yields CASSSTGQGVYEQYF.

The chain is built from TRBV10-3 and TRBJ2-7; 14 bases align to TRBD2. Germline trimming cut 0 bases from V and 4 bases from J; bases unmatched to any gene: 2. The CDR3 runs to 16 residues. The germline gives CDR1 ENHRY, CDR2 SYGVKD. In DNA, the CDR3 is TGTGCCATCAGTGAGTCCGGACTAGCGGGGGGTTACGAGCAGTACTTC. Its translation: CAISESGLAGGYEQYF.

This clonotype appeared many times. The chain links TRBV27 to TRBJ2-5; D might be TRBD1 or TRBD2, each matching 6 bases. V was shortened by 6 bases and J by 4 bases, with 15 bases between the two germline ends. The CDR3 length is 14 residues. CDR1 MNHEY and CDR2 SMNVEV come from the germline V gene (reference sequence). CDR3 residues: CASRDRGAGETQYF. CDR3 bases: TGTGCCAGCAGGGATAGGGGGGCGGGAGAGACCCAGTACTTC.

The gene calls are TRBV5-1 and TRBJ2-7; no clear D. Trimming pared 2 bases from V and 0 bases from J, leaving 9 bases between. CDR3 length: 14 amino acids. CDR1 SGHRS and CDR2 YFSETQ come from the germline V gene. The CDR3 here is CASSFARSSYEQYF. The CDR3 nucleotides read TGCGCCAGCAGCTTTGCTCGGAGCTCCTACGAGCAGTACTTC.

In this sample, this clonotype turned up a few times. The chain employs TRBV7-2 and TRBJ1-2; D perhaps matches TRBD1 (5 bases). This CDR3 has 15 residues. Germline values: CDR1 SGHTA, CDR2 FQGNSA. The V end lost 1 base, the J end lost 2 bases, and 11 bases lay between the germline ends. CDR3 in DNA: TGTGCCAGCAGCTTAGGGTCGGGGGGAAACTATGGCTACACCTTC. Amino acids: CASSLGSGGNYGYTF. Complete variable domain (other parts from reference TRBV7-2 and TRBJ1-2): GAGVSQSPSNKVTEKGKDVELRCDPISGHTALYWYRQSLGQGLEFLIYFQGNSAPDKSGLPSDRFSAERTGGSVSTLTIQRTQQEDSAVYLCASSLGSGGNYGYTFGSGTRLTVV.